This T cell receptor beta chain was retrieved from a study of T cells expressing NK-cell markers. Study-wide results and caveats: Each of over 5 donors carried dominant NKG2C+ clonotypes accounting for about 1.0-7.0% of CD8+ T cells.

For this clonotype: What it recognizes is unknown.

TCRdb reanalyzed the 5' RACE reads and collapses them to one entry per CDR3 protein, without DNA. The sample holds 300,000 to 500,000 distinct CDR3 sequences. This CDR3 region has 18 residues. Germline V gene sequence: CDR1 SGHVS, CDR2 FNYEAQ. The sequenced material came from blood T cells: a sorted CD56 or NKG2C T cell subset, CD4+ or CD8+ T cells, or bulk PBMC T cells (not recorded which). This sequence joins TRBV7-6 and TRBJ2-1; lacking DNA, the TRBD1 call made by TCRdb goes unchecked. This receptor was identified in a woman aged 45-60 years in good health. CDR3 residues: CASSINVGGYSSYNEQFF. Together with reference TRBV7-6 and TRBJ2-1, the CDR3 gives the full variable domain: GAGVSQSPRYKVTKRGQDVALRCDPISGHVSLYWYRQALGQGPEFLTYFNYEAQQDKSGLPNDRFSAERPEGSISTLTIQRTEQRDSAMYRCASSINVGGYSSYNEQFFGPGTRLTVL.